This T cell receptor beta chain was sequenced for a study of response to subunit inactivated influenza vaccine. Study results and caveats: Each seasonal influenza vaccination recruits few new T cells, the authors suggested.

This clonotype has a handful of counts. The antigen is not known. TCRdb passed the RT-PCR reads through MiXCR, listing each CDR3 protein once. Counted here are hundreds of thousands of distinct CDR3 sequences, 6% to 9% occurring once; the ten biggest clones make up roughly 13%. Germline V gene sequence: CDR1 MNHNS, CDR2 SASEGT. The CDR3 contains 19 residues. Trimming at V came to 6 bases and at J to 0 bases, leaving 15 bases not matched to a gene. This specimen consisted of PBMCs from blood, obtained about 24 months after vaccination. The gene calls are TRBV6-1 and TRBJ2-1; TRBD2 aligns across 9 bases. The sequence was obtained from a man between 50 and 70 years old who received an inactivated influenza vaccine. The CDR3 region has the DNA TGTGCCAGCAGCCCTGCTCGGCTAGCGGGATTGGGCTCCTACAATGAGCAGTTCTTC. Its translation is CASSPARLAGLGSYNEQFF.